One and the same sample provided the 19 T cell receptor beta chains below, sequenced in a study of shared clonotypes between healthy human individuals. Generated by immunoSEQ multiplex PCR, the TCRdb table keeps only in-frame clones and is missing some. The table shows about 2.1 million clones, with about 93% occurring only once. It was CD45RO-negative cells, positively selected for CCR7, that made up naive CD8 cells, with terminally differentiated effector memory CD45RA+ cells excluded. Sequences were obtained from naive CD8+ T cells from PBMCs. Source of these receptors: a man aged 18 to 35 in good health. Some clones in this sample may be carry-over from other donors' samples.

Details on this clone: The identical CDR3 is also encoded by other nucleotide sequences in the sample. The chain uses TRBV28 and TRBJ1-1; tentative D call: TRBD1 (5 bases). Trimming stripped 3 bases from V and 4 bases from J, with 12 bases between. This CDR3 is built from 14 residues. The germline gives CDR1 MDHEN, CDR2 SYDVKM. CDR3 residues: CASSFSAGGTEAFF. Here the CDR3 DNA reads TGTGCCAGCAGTTTTTCGGCGGGGGGCACTGAAGCTTTCTTT.

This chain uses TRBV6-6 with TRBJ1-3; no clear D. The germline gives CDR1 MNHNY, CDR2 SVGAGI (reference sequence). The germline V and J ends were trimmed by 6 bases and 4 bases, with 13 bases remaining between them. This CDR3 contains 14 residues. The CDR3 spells CASSPASPGNTIYF. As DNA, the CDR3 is TGTGCCAGCAGCCCCGCGTCCCCAGGAAACACCATATATTTT.

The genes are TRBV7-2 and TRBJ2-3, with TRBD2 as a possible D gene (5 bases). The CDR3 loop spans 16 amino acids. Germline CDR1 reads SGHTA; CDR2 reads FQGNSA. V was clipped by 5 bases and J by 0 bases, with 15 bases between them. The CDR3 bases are TGTGCCAGCAGCCCCGGACTTTTCTCGAGCACAGATACGCAGTATTTT. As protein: CASSPGLFSSTDTQYF.

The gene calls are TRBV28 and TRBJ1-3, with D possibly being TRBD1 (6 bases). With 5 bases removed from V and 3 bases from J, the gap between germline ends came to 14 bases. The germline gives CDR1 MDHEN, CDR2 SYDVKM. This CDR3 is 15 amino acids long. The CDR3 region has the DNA TGTGCCAGCAGTCCGCGGGACATCCTTGGAAACACCATATATTTT. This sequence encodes CASSPRDILGNTIYF.

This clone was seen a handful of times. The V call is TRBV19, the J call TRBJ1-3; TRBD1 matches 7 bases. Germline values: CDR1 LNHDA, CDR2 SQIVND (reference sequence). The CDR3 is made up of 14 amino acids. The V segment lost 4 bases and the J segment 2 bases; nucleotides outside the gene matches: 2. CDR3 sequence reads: CASSRDRAGNTIYF. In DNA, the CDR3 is TGTGCCAGTAGTAGGGACAGAGCTGGAAACACCATATATTTT. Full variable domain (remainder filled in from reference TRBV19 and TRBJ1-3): DGGITQSPKYLFRKEGQNVTLSCEQNLNHDAMYWYRQDPGQGLRLIYYSQIVNDFQKGDIAEGYSVSREKKESFPLTVTSAQKNPTAFYLCASSRDRAGNTIYFGEGSWLTVV.

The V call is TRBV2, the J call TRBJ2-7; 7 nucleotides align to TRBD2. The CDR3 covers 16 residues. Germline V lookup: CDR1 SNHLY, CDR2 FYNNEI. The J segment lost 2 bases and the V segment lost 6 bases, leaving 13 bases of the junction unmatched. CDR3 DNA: TGTGCCAGCAGAAGTGCCGGGACTAAGTTCGCCTACGAGCAGTACTTC. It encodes CASRSAGTKFAYEQYF.

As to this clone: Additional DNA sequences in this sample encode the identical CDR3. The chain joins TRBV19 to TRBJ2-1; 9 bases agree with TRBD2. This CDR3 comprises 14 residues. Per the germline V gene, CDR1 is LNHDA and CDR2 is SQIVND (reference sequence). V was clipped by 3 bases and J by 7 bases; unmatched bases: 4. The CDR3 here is CASSIGGRGNEQFF. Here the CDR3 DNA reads TGTGCCAGTAGTATTGGCGGGAGGGGTAATGAGCAGTTCTTC.

The CDR3 reads CASSQGLAEGYNEQFF. CDR3 in DNA: TGCGCCAGCAGCCAAGGTCTAGCGGAGGGATACAATGAGCAGTTCTTC. The rearrangement joins TRBV4-3 to TRBJ2-1; 7 nucleotides align to TRBD2. This CDR3 region has 16 residues. Germline V gene lookup returns CDR1 LGHNA and CDR2 YSLEER. V shed 1 base, J shed 4 bases, and the junction held 7 bases outside the gene matches.

The CDR3 DNA reads as TGTGCCAGCAGGCCAGACAGGGTGGCCTACGAGCAGTACTTC. Translating gives CASRPDRVAYEQYF. The chain joins TRBV28 to TRBJ2-7, with 7 bases aligning to TRBD1. With V trimmed by 6 bases and J by 2 bases, 7 bases remained unmatched. This CDR3 is built from 14 residues. The germline V gene has CDR1 MDHEN and CDR2 SYDVKM.

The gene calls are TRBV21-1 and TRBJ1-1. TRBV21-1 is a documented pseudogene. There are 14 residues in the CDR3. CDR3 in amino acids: CASSMRPWDTEAFF. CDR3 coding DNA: TGTGCCAGCAGCATGAGACCTTGGGACACTGAAGCTTTCTTT.

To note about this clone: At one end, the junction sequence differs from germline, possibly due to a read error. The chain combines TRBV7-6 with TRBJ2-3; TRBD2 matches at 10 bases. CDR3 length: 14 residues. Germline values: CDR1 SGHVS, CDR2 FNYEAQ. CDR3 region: CATSGRVSTDTQYF. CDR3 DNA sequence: TGTGCCACCAGCGGGAGGGTCAGCACAGATACGCAGTATTTT.

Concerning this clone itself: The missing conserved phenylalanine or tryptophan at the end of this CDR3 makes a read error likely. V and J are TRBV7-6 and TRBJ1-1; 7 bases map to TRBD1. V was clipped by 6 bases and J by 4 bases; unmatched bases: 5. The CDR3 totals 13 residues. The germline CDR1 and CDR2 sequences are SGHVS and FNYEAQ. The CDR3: CASSLDRVTEAFL. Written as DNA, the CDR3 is TGTGCCAGCAGTCTCGACAGGGTCACTGAAGCTTTCTTG.

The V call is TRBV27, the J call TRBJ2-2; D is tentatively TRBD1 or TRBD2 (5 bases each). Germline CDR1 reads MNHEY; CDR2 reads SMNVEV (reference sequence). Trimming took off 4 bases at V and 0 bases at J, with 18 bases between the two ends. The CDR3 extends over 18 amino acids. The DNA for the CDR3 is TGTGCCAGCAGTTCAGGGAGCAGAGTACACACGAACACCGGGGAGCTGTTTTTT. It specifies CASSSGSRVHTNTGELFF.

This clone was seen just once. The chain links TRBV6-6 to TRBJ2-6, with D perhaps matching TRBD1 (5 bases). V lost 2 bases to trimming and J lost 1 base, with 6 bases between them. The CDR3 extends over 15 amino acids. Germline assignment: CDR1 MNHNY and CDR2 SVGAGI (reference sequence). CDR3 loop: CASSYPGSGANVLTF. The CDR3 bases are TGTGCCAGCAGTTACCCAGGGTCTGGGGCCAACGTCCTGACTTTC.

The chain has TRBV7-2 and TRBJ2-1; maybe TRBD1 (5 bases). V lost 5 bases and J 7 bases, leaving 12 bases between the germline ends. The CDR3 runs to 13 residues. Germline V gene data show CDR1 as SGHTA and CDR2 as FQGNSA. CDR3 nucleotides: TGTGCCAGCAGCCCCCGCAGGGCGAATGAGCAGTTCTTC. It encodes CASSPRRANEQFF. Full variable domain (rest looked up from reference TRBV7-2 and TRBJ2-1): GAGVSQSPSNKVTEKGKDVELRCDPISGHTALYWYRQSLGQGLEFLIYFQGNSAPDKSGLPSDRFSAERTGGSVSTLTIQRTQQEDSAVYLCASSPRRANEQFFGPGTRLTVL.

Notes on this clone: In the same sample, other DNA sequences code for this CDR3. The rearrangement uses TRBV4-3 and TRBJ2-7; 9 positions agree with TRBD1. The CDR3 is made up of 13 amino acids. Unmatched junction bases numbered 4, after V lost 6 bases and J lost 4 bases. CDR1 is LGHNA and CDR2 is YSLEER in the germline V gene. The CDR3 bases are TGCGCCAGCAGTCACGGACAGGGGTACGAGCAGTACTTC. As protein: CASSHGQGYEQYF.

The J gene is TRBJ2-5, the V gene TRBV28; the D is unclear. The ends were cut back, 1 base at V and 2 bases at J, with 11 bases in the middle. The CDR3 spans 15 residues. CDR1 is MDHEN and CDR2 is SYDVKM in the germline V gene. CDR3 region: CASSLLETLQETQYF. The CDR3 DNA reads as TGTGCCAGCAGTTTATTAGAGACATTACAAGAGACCCAGTACTTC. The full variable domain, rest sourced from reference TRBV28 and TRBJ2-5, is DVKVTQSSRYLVKRTGEKVFLECVQDMDHENMFWYRQDPGLGLRLIYFSYDVKMKEKGDIPEGYSVSREKKERFSLILESASTNQTSMYLCASSLLETLQETQYFGPGTRLLVL.

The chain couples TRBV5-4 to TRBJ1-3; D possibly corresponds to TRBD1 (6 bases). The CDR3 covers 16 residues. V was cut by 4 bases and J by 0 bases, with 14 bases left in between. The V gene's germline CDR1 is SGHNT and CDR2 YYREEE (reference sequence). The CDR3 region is CASSHKTGVSGNTIYF. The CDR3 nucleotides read TGTGCCAGCAGCCATAAGACAGGAGTCTCTGGAAACACCATATATTTT.

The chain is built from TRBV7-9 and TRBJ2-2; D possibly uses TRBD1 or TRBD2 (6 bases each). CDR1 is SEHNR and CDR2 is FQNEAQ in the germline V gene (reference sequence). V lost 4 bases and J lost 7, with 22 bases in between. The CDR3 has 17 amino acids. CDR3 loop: CASSSGASDRAIGELFF. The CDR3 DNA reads TGTGCCAGCAGCTCGGGGGCCTCAGATAGGGCAATCGGGGAGCTGTTTTTT. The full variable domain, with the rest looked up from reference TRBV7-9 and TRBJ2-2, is DTGVSQNPRHKITKRGQNVTFRCDPISEHNRLYWYRQTLGQGPEFLTYFQNEAQLEKSRLLSDRFSAERPKGSFSTLEIQRTEQGDSAMYLCASSSGASDRAIGELFFGEGSRLTVL.